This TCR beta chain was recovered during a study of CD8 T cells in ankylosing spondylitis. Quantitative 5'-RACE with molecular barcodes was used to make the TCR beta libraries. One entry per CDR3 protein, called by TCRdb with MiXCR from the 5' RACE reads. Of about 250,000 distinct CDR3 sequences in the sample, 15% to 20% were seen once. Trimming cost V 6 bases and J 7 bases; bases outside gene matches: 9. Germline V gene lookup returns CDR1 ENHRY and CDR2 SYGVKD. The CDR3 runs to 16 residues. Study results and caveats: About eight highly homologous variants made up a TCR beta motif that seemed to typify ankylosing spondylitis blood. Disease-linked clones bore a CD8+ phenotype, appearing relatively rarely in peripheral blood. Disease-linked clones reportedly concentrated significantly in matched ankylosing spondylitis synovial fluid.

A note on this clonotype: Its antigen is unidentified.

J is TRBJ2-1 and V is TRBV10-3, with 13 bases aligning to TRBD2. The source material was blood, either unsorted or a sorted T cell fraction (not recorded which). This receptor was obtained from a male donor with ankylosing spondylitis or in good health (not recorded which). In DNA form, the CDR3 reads TGTGCCATCAGGAAAGAGACTAGCGGGAGGCAGAATGAGCAGTTCTTC. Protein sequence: CAIRKETSGRQNEQFF.